This TCR beta chain was identified during a study of T-cell reconstitution after alpha-beta-depleted transplantation in children. Germline CDR1 is SGHRS and CDR2 is YFSETQ. V was clipped by 4 bases and J by 5 bases; unmatched bases: 8. The CDR3 loop spans 15 amino acids. TCRbeta library construction was performed incorporating unique molecular identifiers. TCRdb recomputed calls from the PCR reads with MiXCR, one row per CDR3 protein. This sample carries roughly 500,000 distinct CDR3 sequences, about 30% of them seen once, and the ten largest clones take around 2.5%. The receptor's source is a human donor who donated a stem cell graft to a child with aplastic anemia. The V call is TRBV5-1, the J call TRBJ2-5; 10 positions match TRBD1. The source was PBMCs from the stem cell graft donor, collected from the stem cell graft. The CDR3 spells CASSPMTGGRETQYF. The CDR3 coding sequence is TGCGCCAGCAGCCCTATGACAGGGGGCAGGGAGACCCAGTACTTC.